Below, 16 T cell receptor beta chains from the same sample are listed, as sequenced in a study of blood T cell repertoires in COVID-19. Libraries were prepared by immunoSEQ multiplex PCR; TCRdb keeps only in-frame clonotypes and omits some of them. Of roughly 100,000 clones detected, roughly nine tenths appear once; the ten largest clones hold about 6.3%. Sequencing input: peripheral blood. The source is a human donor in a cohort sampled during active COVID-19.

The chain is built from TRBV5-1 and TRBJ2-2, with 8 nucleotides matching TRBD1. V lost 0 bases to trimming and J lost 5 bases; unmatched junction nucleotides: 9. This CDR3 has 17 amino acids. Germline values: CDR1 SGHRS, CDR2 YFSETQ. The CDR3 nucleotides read TGCGCCAGCAGCTTGGAGGGGCCGGGACAGGTGACCGGGGAGCTGTTTTTT. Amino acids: CASSLEGPGQVTGELFF.

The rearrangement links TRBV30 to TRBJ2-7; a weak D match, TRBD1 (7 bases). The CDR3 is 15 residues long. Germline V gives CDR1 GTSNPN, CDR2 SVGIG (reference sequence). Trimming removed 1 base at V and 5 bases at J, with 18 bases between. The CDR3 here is CAWSGGDRSAHEQYF. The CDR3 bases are TGTGCCTGGAGTGGCGGGGACAGAAGCGCCCACGAGCAGTACTTC.

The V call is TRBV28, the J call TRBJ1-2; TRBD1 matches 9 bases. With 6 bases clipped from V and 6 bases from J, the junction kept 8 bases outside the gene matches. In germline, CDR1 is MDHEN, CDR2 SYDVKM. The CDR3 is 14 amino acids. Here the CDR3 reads CASRIQGALDGYTF. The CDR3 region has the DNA TGTGCCAGCAGAATACAGGGGGCTCTCGATGGCTACACCTTC.

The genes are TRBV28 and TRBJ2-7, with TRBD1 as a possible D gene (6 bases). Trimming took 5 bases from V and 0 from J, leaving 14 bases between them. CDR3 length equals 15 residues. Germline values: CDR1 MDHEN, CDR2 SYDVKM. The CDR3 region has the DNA TGTGCCAGCAGTCCCGCAGGGGCCGTCTCCTACGAGCAGTACTTC. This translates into CASSPAGAVSYEQYF.

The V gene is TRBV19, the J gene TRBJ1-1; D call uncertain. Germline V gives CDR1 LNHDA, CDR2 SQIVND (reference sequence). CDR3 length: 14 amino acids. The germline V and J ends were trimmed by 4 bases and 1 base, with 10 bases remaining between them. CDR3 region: CASSKGYRNTEAFF. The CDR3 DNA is TGTGCCAGTAGTAAAGGATACAGGAACACTGAAGCTTTCTTT.

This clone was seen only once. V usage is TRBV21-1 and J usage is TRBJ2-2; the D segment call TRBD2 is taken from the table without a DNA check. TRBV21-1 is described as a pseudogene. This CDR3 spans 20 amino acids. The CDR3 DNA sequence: TGTGCCAGCAGCAAAGAGAGTTCTAGCGACCCCCCCACGAACACCGGGGAGCTGTTTTTT. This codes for CASSKESSSDPPTNTGELFF.

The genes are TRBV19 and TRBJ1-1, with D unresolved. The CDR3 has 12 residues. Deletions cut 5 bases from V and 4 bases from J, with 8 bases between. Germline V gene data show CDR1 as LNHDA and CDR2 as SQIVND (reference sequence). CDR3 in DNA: TGTGCCAGTAGTCGGTGGAGCACTGAAGCTTTCTTT. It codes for CASSRWSTEAFF.

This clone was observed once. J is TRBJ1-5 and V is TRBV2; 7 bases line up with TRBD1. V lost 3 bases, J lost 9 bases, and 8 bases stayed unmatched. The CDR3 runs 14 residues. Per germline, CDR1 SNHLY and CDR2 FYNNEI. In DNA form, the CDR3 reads TGTGCCAGCAGTGATGGGACAGTCACCCGGCCCCAGCATTTT. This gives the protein CASSDGTVTRPQHF. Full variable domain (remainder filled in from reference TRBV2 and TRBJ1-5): EPEVTQTPSHQVTQMGQEVILRCVPISNHLYFYWYRQILGQKVEFLVSFYNNEISEKSEIFDDQFSVERPDGSNFTLKIRSTKLEDSAMYFCASSDGTVTRPQHFGDGTRLSIL.

In DNA, the CDR3 is TGTGCCAGCAGCTTCTCAGAGACCCAGTACTTC. This encodes CASSFSETQYF. The chain carries TRBV5-4 and TRBJ2-5, with D uncertain. Germline V lookup: CDR1 SGHNT, CDR2 YYREEE (reference sequence). This CDR3 contains 11 residues. V shed 2 bases and J shed 4 bases, with 3 bases lying between them.

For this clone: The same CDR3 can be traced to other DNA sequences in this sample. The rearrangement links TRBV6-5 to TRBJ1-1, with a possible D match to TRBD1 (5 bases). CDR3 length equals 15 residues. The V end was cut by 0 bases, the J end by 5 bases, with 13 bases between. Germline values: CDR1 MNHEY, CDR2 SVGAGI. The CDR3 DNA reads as TGTGCCAGCAGTTACTCTAACCGCGGGGGGACTGAAGCTTTCTTT. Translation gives CASSYSNRGGTEAFF.

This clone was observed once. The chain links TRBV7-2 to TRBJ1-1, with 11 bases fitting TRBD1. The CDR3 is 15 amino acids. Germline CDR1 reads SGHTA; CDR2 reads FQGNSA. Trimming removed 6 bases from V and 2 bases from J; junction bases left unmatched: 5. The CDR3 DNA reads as TGTGCCAGCAGTGGACAGGGGGCGGTTAACACTGAAGCTTTCTTT. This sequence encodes CASSGQGAVNTEAFF.

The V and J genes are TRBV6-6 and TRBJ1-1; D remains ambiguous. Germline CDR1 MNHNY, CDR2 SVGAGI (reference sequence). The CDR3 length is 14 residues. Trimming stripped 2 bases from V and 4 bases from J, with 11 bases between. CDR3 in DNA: TGTGCCAGCAGTTACGAGGGTTCGGGCACTGAAGCTTTCTTT. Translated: CASSYEGSGTEAFF.

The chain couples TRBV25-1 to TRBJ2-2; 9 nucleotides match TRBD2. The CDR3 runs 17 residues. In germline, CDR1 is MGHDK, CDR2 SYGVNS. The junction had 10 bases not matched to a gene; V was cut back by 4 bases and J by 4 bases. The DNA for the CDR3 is TGTGCCAGCAGTGGAAGCCCGACTAGCGGTTTCACCGGGGAGCTGTTTTTT. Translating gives CASSGSPTSGFTGELFF. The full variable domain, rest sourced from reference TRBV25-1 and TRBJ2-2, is EADIYQTPRYLVIGTGKKITLECSQTMGHDKMYWYQQDPGMELHLIHYSYGVNSTEKGDLSSESTVSRIRTEHFPLTLESARPSHTSQYLCASSGSPTSGFTGELFFGEGSRLTVL.

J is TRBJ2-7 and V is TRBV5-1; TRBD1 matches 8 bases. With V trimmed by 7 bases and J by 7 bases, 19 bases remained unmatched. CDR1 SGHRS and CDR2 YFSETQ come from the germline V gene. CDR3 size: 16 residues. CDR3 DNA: TGCGCCAGCTCCTACTATCCCGGGACAGGAATGAGAGAGCAGTACTTC. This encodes CASSYYPGTGMREQYF.

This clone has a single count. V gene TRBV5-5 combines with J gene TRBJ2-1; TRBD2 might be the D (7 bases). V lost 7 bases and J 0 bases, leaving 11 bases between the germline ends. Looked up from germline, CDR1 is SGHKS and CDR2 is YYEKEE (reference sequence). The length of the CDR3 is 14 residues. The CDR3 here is CASSRGGSYNEQFF. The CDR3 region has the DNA TGTGCCAGCTCAAGGGGGGGCTCCTACAATGAGCAGTTCTTC. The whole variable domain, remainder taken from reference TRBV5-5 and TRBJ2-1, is DAGVTQSPTHLIKTRGQQVTLRCSPISGHKSVSWYQQVLGQGPQFIFQYYEKEERGRGNFPDRFSARQFPNYSSELNVNALLLGDSALYLCASSRGGSYNEQFFGPGTRLTVL.

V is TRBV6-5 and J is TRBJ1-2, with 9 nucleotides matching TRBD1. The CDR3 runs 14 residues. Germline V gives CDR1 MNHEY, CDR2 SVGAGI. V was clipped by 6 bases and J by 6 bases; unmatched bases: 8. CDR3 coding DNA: TGTGCCAGCAGGGAGGGGACAGGGATACATGGCTACACCTTC. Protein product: CASREGTGIHGYTF.